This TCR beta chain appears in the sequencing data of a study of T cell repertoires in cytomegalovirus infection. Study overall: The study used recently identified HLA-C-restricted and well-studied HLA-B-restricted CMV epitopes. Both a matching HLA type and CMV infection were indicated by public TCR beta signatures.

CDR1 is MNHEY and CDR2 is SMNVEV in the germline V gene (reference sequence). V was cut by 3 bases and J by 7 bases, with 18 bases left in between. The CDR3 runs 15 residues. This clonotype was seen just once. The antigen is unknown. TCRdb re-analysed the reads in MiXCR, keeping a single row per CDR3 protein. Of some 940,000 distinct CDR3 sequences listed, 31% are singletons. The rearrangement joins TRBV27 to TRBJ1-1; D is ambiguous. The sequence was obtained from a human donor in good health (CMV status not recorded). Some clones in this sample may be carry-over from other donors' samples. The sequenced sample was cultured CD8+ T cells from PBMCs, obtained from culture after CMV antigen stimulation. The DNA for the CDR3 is TGTGCCAGCAGTTTGGTCCGACACCTGGACGGTGAAGCTTTCTTT. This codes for CASSLVRHLDGEAFF.